This T cell receptor beta chain was identified during a study of blood T cell repertoires in COVID-19. Study summary: Acute and convalescent COVID-19 samples came from the United States, Italy and Spain. T cells, B-cell-depleted T cells, or PBMCs supplied cDNA or gDNA.

V shed 5 bases, J shed 5 bases, and the junction held 10 bases outside the gene matches. The CDR3 runs to 15 residues. CDR1 and CDR2 from the germline V gene are LNHNV and YYDKDF (reference sequence). Authors' analysis steps: Reference gene primer amplification gave estimated nucleated cell counts. Sequenced by immunoSEQ multiplex PCR; TCRdb stores in-frame clones only, minus some. V, J and clone size are taken as reported in that table, and D and trimming were inferred from the DNA itself. The table records approximately 220,000 clones, roughly 82% of them present only once. The chain uses TRBV15 and TRBJ2-5; 8 positions match TRBD2. What was sequenced was peripheral blood. This clonotype was obtained from a woman aged 70-85 years with acute or convalescent COVID-19. CDR3 amino acids: CATSGPRGGGETQYF. The CDR3 DNA reads as TGTGCCACCAGCGGCCCACGGGGGGGCGGGGAGACCCAGTACTTC.